This T cell receptor beta chain stems from a study of early T cells in non-severe SARS-CoV-2 infection (dated by TCRdb to about 2021). Study-level background: Bulk RNA from unsorted whole blood was used for TCR sequencing, so alpha and beta chains could not be paired.

Library preparation employed 5' RACE. The sample was run on a NextSeq 500. To correct for sequencing error and PCR bias, the TCR library protocol tagged individual cDNA molecules with unique molecular identifiers. Sequencing covered both TCR alpha and beta chains, and within each sample the abundances of alpha and beta sequences were tightly co-correlated. As for how the authors treated the data: Decombinator V4 was used to annotate the V gene, J gene and CDR3 of the TCR sequences. Expanded TCRs were defined as changing significantly between any two time points under a Poisson model with p below 0.0001. Abundances of TCRs were expressed as counts per million after normalisation to the total number of TCRs sequenced in each sample. TRAV1-2 paired with TRAJ12, TRAJ20 or TRAJ33 defined MAIT TCRs, while TRAV10 paired with TRAJ18 defined iNKT TCRs. VDJdb, accessed 1 November 2021, was searched for CMV, EBV and SARS-CoV-2 annotated TCRs, with TCRs annotated for multiple antigens excluded. TCRdb reprocessing: public reads trimmed at Q25 with fastp, clones called with MiXCR, in-frame beta chains kept. Each CDR3 protein gets just one entry, which takes the most common genes and DNA from the rows behind it. TCRdb's processing, not the authors' own work, is the source of the V and J calls. The sample yields tens of thousands of distinct CDR3 sequences; over 5.5% were counted once. More than 14% of the sample comes from the top ten.

This clonotype has more than one count but fewer than ten. Its antigen is unknown. The sample holds no much larger clone one base away, and base qualities are not on file. A case-control design nested within a healthcare worker cohort in London, UK, was used, with weekly nasopharyngeal swab PCR tests and blood sampling performed. Healthcare workers were recruited during the week of the UK lockdown, between 23 and 31 March 2020, and followed weekly for up to roughly 16 weeks. Overall study results and their limits: VDJdb matching was skewed toward anti-spike CD8 responses and likely underestimated virus-specific expansions by missing private and CD4 specificities.

As encoded in the germline V gene, CDR1 is SGHVS while CDR2 is FNYEAQ. At the junction V is shortened by 4 bases and J by 9 bases; bases outside the gene matches: 7. From the cysteine through the phenylalanine, the CDR3 covers 14 amino acids. The sequence is cut down to CDR3 DNA, 42 bases in frame from base 1. Here the sequenced sample was whole blood, taken at baseline. The sequence is built from TRBV7-6 and TRBJ1-1; 11 central nucleotides agree with TRBD1. The source of this sequence is an adult who was a healthcare worker with PCR-confirmed SARS-CoV-2 infection or an uninfected control (not recorded which). Here the CDR3 is given as CASSWTGGADKAFF. The nucleotide sequence is given as TGTGCCAGCAGCTGGACAGGGGGCGCAGATAAAGCTTTCTTT.